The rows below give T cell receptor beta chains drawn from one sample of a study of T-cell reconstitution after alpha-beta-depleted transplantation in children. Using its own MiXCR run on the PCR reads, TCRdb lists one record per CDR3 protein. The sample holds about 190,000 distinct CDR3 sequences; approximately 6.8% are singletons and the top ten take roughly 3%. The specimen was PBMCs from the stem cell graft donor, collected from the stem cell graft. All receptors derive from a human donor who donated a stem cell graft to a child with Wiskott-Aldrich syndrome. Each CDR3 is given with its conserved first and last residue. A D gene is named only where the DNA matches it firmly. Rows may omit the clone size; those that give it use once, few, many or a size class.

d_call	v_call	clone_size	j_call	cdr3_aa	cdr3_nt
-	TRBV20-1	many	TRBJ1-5	CSAGGGGNQPQHF	TGCAGTGCTGGAGGGGGGGGCAATCAGCCCCAGCATTTT
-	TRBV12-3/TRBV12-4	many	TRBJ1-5	CASSLGTANQPQHF	TGTGCCAGCAGTTTAGGGACTGCTAATCAGCCCCAGCATTTT
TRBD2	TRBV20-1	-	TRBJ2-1	CCARVAGGASSYNEQFF	TGCTGTGCTAGGGTAGCGGGGGGTGCGAGCTCCTACAATGAGCAGTTCTTC
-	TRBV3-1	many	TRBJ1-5	CASSQDPAGTSNQPQHF	TGTGCCAGCAGCCAAGATCCGGCAGGGACCAGCAATCAGCCCCAGCATTTT
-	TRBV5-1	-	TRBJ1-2	CASSRGDYGYTF	TGCGCCAGCAGTCGAGGAGACTATGGCTACACCTTC
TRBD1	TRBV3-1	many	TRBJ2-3	CASRRQTGGPDTQYF	TGTGCCAGCCGCCGGCAGACAGGGGGTCCAGATACGCAGTATTTT
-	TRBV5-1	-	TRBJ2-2	CASSLVVHSNTGELFF	TGCGCCAGCAGCTTGGTGGTACATTCGAACACCGGGGAGCTGTTTTTT
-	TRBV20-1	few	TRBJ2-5	CSARVWGGEETQYF	TGCAGTGCTAGAGTATGGGGAGGAGAAGAGACCCAGTACTTC
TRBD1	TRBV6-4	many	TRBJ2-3	CASSLLRDRGGTDTQYF	TGTGCCAGCAGCCTACTCCGGGACAGGGGCGGCACAGATACGCAGTATTTT
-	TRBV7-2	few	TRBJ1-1	CASSLAGGEDEAFF	TGTGCCAGCAGCTTAGCTGGGGGAGAAGATGAAGCTTTCTTT
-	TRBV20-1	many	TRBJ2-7	CSAKGRGLEQYF	TGCAGTGCTAAGGGAAGGGGCCTCGAGCAGTACTTC
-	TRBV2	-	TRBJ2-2	CASSEVGNTGELFF	TGTGCCAGCAGTGAAGTCGGGAACACCGGGGAGCTGTTTTTT
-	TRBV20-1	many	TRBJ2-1	CSAPDDRSNEQFF	TGCAGTGCCCCAGACGACAGGAGCAATGAGCAGTTCTTC
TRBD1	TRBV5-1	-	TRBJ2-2	CASSFGTGEYTGELFF	TGCGCCAGCAGCTTCGGGACAGGGGAGTACACCGGGGAGCTGTTTTTT
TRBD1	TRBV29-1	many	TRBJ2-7	CSVRDRGLGEQYF	TGCAGCGTGCGTGACAGGGGGCTTGGCGAGCAGTACTTC
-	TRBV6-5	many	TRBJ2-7	CASRDGLSEQYF	TGTGCCAGCAGGGATGGTCTGAGCGAGCAGTACTTC
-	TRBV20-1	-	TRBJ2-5	CSAYDTSRETQYF	TGCAGTGCTTACGATACAAGTAGGGAGACCCAGTACTTC
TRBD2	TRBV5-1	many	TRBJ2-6	CASSLYPAGVASRANVLTF	TGCGCCAGCAGCTTGTACCCCGCGGGAGTCGCGTCTAGGGCCAACGTCCTGACTTTC
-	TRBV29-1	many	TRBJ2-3	CSVDSGATDTQYF	TGCAGCGTCGACTCCGGGGCAACAGATACGCAGTATTTT
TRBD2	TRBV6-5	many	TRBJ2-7	CASSYNRLAGDYEQYF	TGTGCCAGCAGTTACAATCGACTAGCGGGGGACTACGAGCAGTACTTC
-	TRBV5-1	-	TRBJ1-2	CASTDSYVGNYGYTF	TGCGCCAGCACGGACAGCTATGTGGGTAACTATGGCTACACCTTC
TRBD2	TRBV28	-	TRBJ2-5	CASIPWGGSVGYRETQYF	TGTGCCAGCATCCCCTGGGGGGGGTCGGTCGGATATCGGGAGACCCAGTACTTC
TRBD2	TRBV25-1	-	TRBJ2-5	CASSDPGLAGGRGETQYF	TGTGCCAGCAGTGATCCGGGACTAGCGGGGGGCAGGGGGGAGACCCAGTACTTC
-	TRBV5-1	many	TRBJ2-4	CASSLDGLAKNIQYF	TGCGCCAGCAGCCTGGACGGACTAGCCAAAAACATTCAGTACTTC
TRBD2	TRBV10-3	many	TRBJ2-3	CAISESGLAGAADTQYF	TGTGCCATCAGTGAGTCTGGACTAGCGGGAGCTGCGGATACGCAGTATTTT
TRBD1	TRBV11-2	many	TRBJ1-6	CASMVSTGSYSPLHF	TGTGCCAGCATGGTTTCGACAGGGAGTTATTCACCCCTCCACTTT
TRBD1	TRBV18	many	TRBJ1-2	CASSPSATGADGYTF	TGTGCCAGCTCACCATCGGCGACAGGGGCTGATGGCTACACCTTC
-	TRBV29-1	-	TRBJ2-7	CSVEAADLPTYEQYF	TGCAGCGTTGAGGCGGCAGACCTTCCTACCTACGAGCAGTACTTC
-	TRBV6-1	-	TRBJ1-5	CASSGSRQLSNQPQHF	TGTGCCAGCAGTGGGTCGAGACAGCTTAGCAATCAGCCCCAGCATTTT
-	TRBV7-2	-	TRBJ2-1	CASSEGLHRNEQFF	TGTGCCAGCAGCGAAGGGTTACATAGAAACGAGCAGTTCTTC
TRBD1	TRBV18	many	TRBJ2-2	CASSPVRGRETGELFF	TGTGCCAGCTCACCAGTGAGGGGGCGAGAGACCGGGGAGCTGTTTTTT
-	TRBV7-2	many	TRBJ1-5	CASSPRGHQPQHF	TGTGCCAGCAGCCCCCGCGGACATCAGCCCCAGCATTTT
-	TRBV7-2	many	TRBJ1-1	CASSLNGLNTEAFF	TGTGCCAGCAGCTTAAACGGCTTGAACACTGAAGCTTTCTTT
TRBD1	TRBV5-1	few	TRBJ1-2	CASSLTLDRVYGYTF	TGCGCCAGCAGCCTGACCCTTGACAGGGTTTATGGCTACACCTTC
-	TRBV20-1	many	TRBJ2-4	CSARDFRAGGENIQYF	TGCAGTGCTAGAGATTTTCGGGCAGGGGGGGAAAACATTCAGTACTTC
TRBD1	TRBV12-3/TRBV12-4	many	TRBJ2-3	CASSQNGQGTDTQYF	TGTGCCAGCAGCCAAAACGGACAGGGAACAGATACGCAGTATTTT
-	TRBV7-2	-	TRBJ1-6	CASSLAVSPLHF	TGTGCCAGCAGCTTAGCTGTTTCACCCCTCCACTTT
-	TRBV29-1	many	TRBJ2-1	CSGKRALSDEQFF	TGCAGCGGAAAAAGGGCTCTGAGTGATGAGCAGTTCTTC
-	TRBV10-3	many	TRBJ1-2	CAISAHDSDYGYTF	TGTGCCATCAGTGCCCACGACAGCGACTATGGCTACACCTTC